This TCR beta chain stems from a study of identical twins. Using its own MiXCR run on the 5' RACE reads, TCRdb lists one record per CDR3 protein. The profile shows around 960,000 distinct CDR3 sequences, 12% of them singletons. CDR1 and CDR2 (germline): SNHLY, FYNNEI. The V segment lost 6 bases and the J segment 1 base; nucleotides outside the gene matches: 7. This CDR3 has 15 amino acids. This clonotype has a handful of counts. This same sample was also taken into another study, of yellow fever vaccine responses in identical twins.

The J gene is TRBJ2-3, the V gene TRBV2, with 7 bases lining up with TRBD2. The sequenced sample consisted of PBMCs. The source of this sequence is a young woman in good health. CDR3 bases: TGTGCCAGCAGGACCCTAGCGGAAGGCACAGATACGCAGTATTTT. Protein: CASRTLAEGTDTQYF.